This TCR beta chain is from a study of Graves' ophthalmopathy and Graves' hyperthyroidism. General observations from the study: Discriminating ophthalmopathy from stable hyperthyroidism, a 13-signature model attained a sensitivity of about 90% and a specificity of about 81%.

Scientists amplified the TCR beta CDR3 regions from RNA transcripts. After a first-round RT-PCR with HTBI primers, a second-round multiplex PCR was run. TCRdb re-derived calls from the multiplex PCR reads in MiXCR, one entry per CDR3 protein. The sample consists of a few hundred thousand distinct CDR3 sequences, 15% of them appearing once. With 7 bases removed from V and 4 bases from J, the gap between germline ends came to 19 bases. CDR3 size: 15 residues. Germline assignment: CDR1 SGHVS and CDR2 FQNEAQ. It was from roughly 10 ml of fresh peripheral blood that the PBMCs came. This clonotype was detected ten times or more. What it binds is not known.

The chain combines TRBV7-8 with TRBJ2-5; D ambiguous. The receptor was isolated from a woman younger than 30 with stable Graves' hyperthyroidism. The sequenced sample was peripheral blood. CDR3 DNA sequence: TGTGCCAGCACCTTTCAACCGTGGATGCCAGAGACCCAGTACTTC. This encodes CASTFQPWMPETQYF.